The 14 T cell receptor beta chains listed next were all sequenced from one sample in a study of patients and donors after allogeneic stem cell transplantation. TCRdb re-analysed the RT-PCR reads in MiXCR, keeping a single row per CDR3 protein. The sample carries approximately 250,000 distinct CDR3 sequences, roughly an eighth recorded once. Sequencing was performed on blood, either unsorted or a sorted T cell fraction (not recorded which). All receptors come from a human donor who was either an allogeneic HSCT recipient or a stem cell or donor lymphocyte infusion donor (not recorded which). It is not recorded whose cells these are; they may come from a transplant donor.

The chain joins TRBV6-1 to TRBJ2-1; the D gene could be TRBD1 or TRBD2 (5 bases each). The CDR3 has 14 amino acids. CDR1 is MNHNS, CDR2 SASEGT, per germline. V lost 6 bases to trimming and J lost 7 bases, with 16 bases between them. The CDR3 coding sequence is TGTGCCAGCAGCCGGGACCAGCTTTTAAATGAGCAGTTCTTC. It specifies CASSRDQLLNEQFF.

This clonotype was observed a handful of times. This sequence joins TRBV24-1 and TRBJ1-5; D is perhaps TRBD1 (5 bases). Germline V CDR1 and CDR2: KGHDR, SFDVKD. There are 13 residues in the CDR3. Trimming pared 4 bases from V and 6 bases from J, leaving 9 bases between. In DNA, the CDR3 is TGTGCCACCAGTGAGTCAGGGACTCAGCCCCAGCATTTT. Protein: CATSESGTQPQHF.

This clonotype was found a few times. The genes are TRBV7-3 and TRBJ1-3; no reliable D call. The V end was cut by 10 bases, the J end by 2 bases, with 12 bases between. CDR3 length: 13 amino acids. Germline CDR1 SGHTA, CDR2 FQGTGA. CDR3 sequence: CATNDRAGNTIYF. CDR3 DNA sequence: TGTGCCACCAACGATCGAGCTGGAAACACCATATATTTT. The variable domain in full, completed from reference TRBV7-3 and TRBJ1-3, reads GAGVSQTPSNKVTEKGKYVELRCDPISGHTALYWYRQSLGQGPEFLIYFQGTGAADDSGLPNDRFFAVRPEGSVSTLKIQRTERGDSAVYLCATNDRAGNTIYFGEGSWLTVV.

Only a few counts were recorded for this clonotype. The chain has TRBV10-3 and TRBJ2-3; D is unresolved. Germline loops: CDR1 ENHRY, CDR2 SYGVKD. Trimming shortened V by 7 bases and J by 0 bases, and 11 bases separated the two germline ends. CDR3 size: 14 residues. CDR3 nucleotide sequence: TGTGCCATCACCGAGACACCTAGCACAGATACGCAGTATTTT. It encodes CAITETPSTDTQYF.

This clonotype occurred a few times. This sequence joins TRBV3-1 and TRBJ2-7; 8 bases fit TRBD1. The CDR3 contains 14 residues. Germline trimming cut 4 bases from V and 2 bases from J; bases unmatched to any gene: 4. Germline V gives CDR1 LGHDT, CDR2 YNNKEL (reference sequence). CDR3 nucleotide sequence: TGTGCCAGCAGCCCGGACAGGGCTCCCTACGAGCAGTACTTC. Translating it yields CASSPDRAPYEQYF.

The gene calls are TRBV6-2 or TRBV6-3 and TRBJ2-5; 8 bases are a match to TRBD1. Per germline, CDR1 MNHEY and CDR2 SVGEGT. The CDR3 totals 14 residues. Trimming cost V 9 bases and J 0 bases; bases outside gene matches: 6. CDR3 residues: CASRTGPYQETQYF. The CDR3 DNA is TGTGCCAGTAGGACAGGGCCCTACCAAGAGACCCAGTACTTC.

CDR3 protein: CASSVPTGRTTEAFF. CDR3 sequence (DNA): TGTGCCAGCAGTGTGCCGACAGGGAGGACCACTGAAGCTTTCTTT. The chain links TRBV6-4 to TRBJ1-1, with 7 nucleotides matching TRBD1. The germline CDR1 and CDR2 sequences are MRHNA and SNTAGT. After removal of 4 bases from V and 4 bases from J, the junction contained 9 bases not matched to a gene. The CDR3 spans 15 residues.

In this sample, this clonotype turned up many times. The chain uses TRBV2 and TRBJ2-1; weak D call: TRBD2 (5 bases). The V gene's germline CDR1 is SNHLY and CDR2 FYNNEI. This CDR3 region has 11 residues. The V end was cut by 9 bases, the J end by 3 bases, with 6 bases between. CDR3 protein: CASGLYNEQFF. DNA of the CDR3: TGTGCCAGTGGACTCTACAATGAGCAGTTCTTC.

The chain links TRBV29-1 to TRBJ1-1; possibly TRBD1 for D (6 bases). V lost 6 bases to trimming and J lost 9 bases, with 8 bases between them. This CDR3 spans 9 amino acids. Germline assignment: CDR1 SQVTM and CDR2 ANQGSEA. CDR3 protein: CSVQGQAFF. The CDR3 DNA is TGCAGCGTACAGGGACAAGCTTTCTTT. The entire variable domain, with the rest obtained from reference TRBV29-1 and TRBJ1-1, is as follows: SAVISQKPSRDICQRGTSLTIQCQVDSQVTMMFWYRQQPGQSLTLIATANQGSEATYESGFVIDKFPISRPNLTFSTLTVSNMSPEDSSIYLCSVQGQAFFGQGTRLTVV.

This sequence joins TRBV29-1 and TRBJ2-1; the match to TRBD1 covers 11 bases. CDR1 is SQVTM, CDR2 ANQGSEA, per germline. The J segment lost 6 bases and the V segment lost 5 bases, leaving 9 bases of the junction unmatched. The CDR3 covers 15 residues. CDR3 nucleotides: TGCAGCGTTACAACCGGGACAGGGGGTTCCAATGAGCAGTTCTTC. Protein: CSVTTGTGGSNEQFF.

This clonotype has at least ten counts. The chain has TRBV4-2 and TRBJ2-3; possible D gene TRBD1, 5 bases. The CDR3 loop spans 14 amino acids. Between the trimmed V and J ends, which lost 1 base and 7 bases, there was a span of 12 bases. Germline CDR1 reads LGHNA; CDR2 reads YNFKEQ. In DNA form, the CDR3 reads TGTGCCAGCAGCCAAGTCGTTGGGGCTAATACGCAGTATTTT. Its protein is CASSQVVGANTQYF.

This clonotype was detected only a few times. CDR3 sequence reads: CASSYGKRLAKNIQYF. The CDR3 DNA follows: TGTGCCAGCAGTTACGGCAAGCGGCTAGCCAAAAACATTCAGTACTTC. The chain carries TRBV6-5 and TRBJ2-4; a possible D gene is TRBD2 (5 bases). The V end was cut by 2 bases, the J end by 0 bases, with 11 bases between. This CDR3 is 16 amino acids long. The germline gives CDR1 MNHEY, CDR2 SVGAGI.

This clonotype was detected only a few times. This rearrangement joins TRBV2 to TRBJ1-5; TRBD1 matches at 8 bases. Germline-derived CDR1 and CDR2 are SNHLY and FYNNEI. This CDR3 contains 13 residues. V was pared by 7 bases and J by 7 bases, with 6 bases of the junction left unmatched. The CDR3 loop is CASKDRVNQPQHF. In nucleotides, the CDR3 is TGTGCCAGCAAGGACAGGGTCAACCAGCCCCAGCATTTT.

CDR3 amino acids: CASSGDSLSSYNEQFF. DNA of the CDR3: TGTGCCAGTAGTGGGGATAGCTTAAGCTCCTACAATGAGCAGTTCTTC. This chain uses TRBV19 with TRBJ2-1; D unresolved. The germline gives CDR1 LNHDA, CDR2 SQIVND (reference sequence). The CDR3 totals 16 residues. The V and J ends lost 5 bases and 0 bases respectively, with 14 bases between them.